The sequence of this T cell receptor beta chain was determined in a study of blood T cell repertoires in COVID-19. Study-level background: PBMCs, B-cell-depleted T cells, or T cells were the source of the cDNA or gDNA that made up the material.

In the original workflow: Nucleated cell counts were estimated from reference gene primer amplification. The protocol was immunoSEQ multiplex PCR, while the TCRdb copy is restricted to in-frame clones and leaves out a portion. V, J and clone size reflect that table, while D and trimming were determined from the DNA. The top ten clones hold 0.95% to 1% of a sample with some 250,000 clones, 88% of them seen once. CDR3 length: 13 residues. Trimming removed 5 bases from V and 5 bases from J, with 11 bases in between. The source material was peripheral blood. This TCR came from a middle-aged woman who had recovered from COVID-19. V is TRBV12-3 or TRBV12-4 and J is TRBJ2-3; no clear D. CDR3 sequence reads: CASSQPPGDTQYF. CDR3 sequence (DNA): TGTGCCAGCAGTCAGCCCCCGGGAGATACGCAGTATTTT.